This T cell receptor (beta chain) stems from a study of T cells in Graves' hyperthyroidism and ophthalmopathy. Amplification of TCR beta CDR3 regions was performed using RNA transcripts as template. The TCR CDR3 was amplified in a first-round RT-PCR using the HTBI primer set. TCRdb recomputed calls from the multiplex PCR reads with MiXCR, one row per CDR3 protein. The sample holds about 360,000 distinct CDR3 sequences; 13% are singletons and the top ten take roughly 20%. Germline-derived CDR1 and CDR2 are DFQATT and SNEGSKA (reference sequence). Trimming took 7 bases from V and 3 from J, leaving 19 bases between them. The CDR3 has 16 amino acids. At least ten counts were recorded for this clonotype.

The TCR comes from a man aged 25 to 45 with Graves' hyperthyroidism that later progressed to Graves' ophthalmopathy. The V and J genes are TRBV20-1 and TRBJ1-6; possible D gene TRBD1, 5 bases. Material for sequencing was blood. CDR3 amino acids: CSVSRRTGLYNSPLHF. As DNA, the CDR3 is TGCAGTGTAAGCCGGCGAACAGGCCTCTATAATTCACCCCTCCACTTT.